The next 4 T cell receptor beta chains were all read from a single sample in a study of blood T cells in healthy people across ages. Alongside a J-beta primer mix, a sample-barcoded 5' primer served in a second PCR lasting about 7 to 11 cycles. TCRdb re-derived calls from the 5' RACE reads in MiXCR, one entry per CDR3 protein. The sample lists 890,000 or so distinct CDR3 sequences; 55% to 65% were seen once. The sequenced sample was blood. Receptors originate from a man aged 25 to 45 in good health.

This clonotype turned up a few times. V gene TRBV13 combines with J gene TRBJ2-6, with unresolved D. The CDR3 extends over 15 amino acids. The germline gives CDR1 PRHDT, CDR2 FYEKMQ (reference sequence). The ends were cut back, 6 bases at V and 0 bases at J, with 9 bases in the middle. The CDR3 reads CASREVDSGANVLTF. The CDR3 DNA reads as TGTGCCAGCAGAGAGGTGGACTCTGGGGCCAACGTCCTGACTTTC.

The CDR3 region is CASSGTGTSGYEQYF. In DNA, the CDR3 is TGTGCCAGCAGCGGAACCGGGACTAGCGGTTACGAGCAGTACTTC. The chain couples TRBV9 to TRBJ2-7; 11 bases are a match to TRBD2. Trimming cost V 3 bases and J 4 bases; bases outside gene matches: 6. Germline loops: CDR1 SGDLS, CDR2 YYNGEE. The CDR3 spans 15 residues.

The rearrangement links TRBV12-3 or TRBV12-4 to TRBJ1-4, with D unclear. Trimming shortened V by 6 bases and J by 8 bases, and 13 bases separated the two germline ends. This CDR3 comprises 13 residues. The CDR3 region is CASRGISGEKLFF. The CDR3 DNA follows: TGTGCCAGCAGGGGCATCTCGGGCGAAAAACTGTTTTTT.

This chain uses TRBV3-1 with TRBJ1-4, with 7 bases identical to TRBD1. The CDR3 length is 15 residues. J was trimmed by 3 bases and V by 2 bases; bases with no gene match: 3. Germline CDR1 reads LGHDT; CDR2 reads YNNKEL (reference sequence). CDR3 coding DNA: TGTGCCAGCAGCCAATTGACAGGGCCTAATGAAAAACTGTTTTTT. This gives the protein CASSQLTGPNEKLFF.